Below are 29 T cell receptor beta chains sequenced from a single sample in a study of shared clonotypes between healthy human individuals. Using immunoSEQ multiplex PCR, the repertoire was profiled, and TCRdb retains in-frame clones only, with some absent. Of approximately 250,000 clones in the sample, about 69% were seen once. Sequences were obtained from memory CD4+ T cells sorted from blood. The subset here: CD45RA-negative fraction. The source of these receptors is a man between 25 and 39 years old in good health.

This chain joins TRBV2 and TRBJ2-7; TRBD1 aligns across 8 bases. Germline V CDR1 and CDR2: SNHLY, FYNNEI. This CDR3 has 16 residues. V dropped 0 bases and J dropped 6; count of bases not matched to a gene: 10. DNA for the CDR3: TGTGCCAGCAGTGAAGCAGCCGGGACAGGTTACGTCGAGCAGTACTTC. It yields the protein CASSEAAGTGYVEQYF.

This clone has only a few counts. The CDR3 protein is CASRTAGAGYGYTF. The CDR3 region has the DNA TGTGCCAGCAGGACGGCCGGGGCAGGCTATGGCTACACCTTC. V usage is TRBV6-5 and J usage is TRBJ1-2, with D tentatively TRBD1 (5 bases). V lost 6 bases and J lost 4, with 15 bases in between. The CDR3 is 14 amino acids. The germline V gene has CDR1 MNHEY and CDR2 SVGAGI.

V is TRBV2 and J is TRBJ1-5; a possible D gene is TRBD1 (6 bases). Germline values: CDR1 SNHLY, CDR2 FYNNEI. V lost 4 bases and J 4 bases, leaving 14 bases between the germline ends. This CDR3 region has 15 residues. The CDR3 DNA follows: TGTGCCAGCAGTGTGCTAGGGGGGATGAATCAGCCCCAGCATTTT. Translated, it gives CASSVLGGMNQPQHF.

The CDR3 sequence is CASSLLAGITDTQYF. The CDR3 nucleotides read TGCGCCAGCAGTCTTCTAGCGGGGATCACAGATACGCAGTATTTT. The V and J genes are TRBV10-2 and TRBJ2-3; 9 bases line up with TRBD2. The CDR3 extends over 15 amino acids. Trimming removed 5 bases from V and 2 bases from J; junction bases left unmatched: 5. From germline, CDR1 is WSHSY and CDR2 SAAADI.

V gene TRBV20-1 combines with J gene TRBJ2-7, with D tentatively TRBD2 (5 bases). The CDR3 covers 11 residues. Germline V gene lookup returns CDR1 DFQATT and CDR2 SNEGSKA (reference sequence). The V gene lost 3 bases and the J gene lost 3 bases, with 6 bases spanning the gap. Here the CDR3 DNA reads TGCAGTGCTAGGGGGAGCTACGAGCAGTACTTC. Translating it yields CSARGSYEQYF.

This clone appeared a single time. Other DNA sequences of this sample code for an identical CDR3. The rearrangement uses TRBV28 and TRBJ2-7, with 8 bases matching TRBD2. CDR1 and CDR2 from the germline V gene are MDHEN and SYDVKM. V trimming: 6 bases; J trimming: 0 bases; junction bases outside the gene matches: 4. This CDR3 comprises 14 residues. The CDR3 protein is CASSSSGSSYEQYF. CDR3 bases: TGTGCCAGCAGCTCCAGCGGGAGCTCCTACGAGCAGTACTTC.

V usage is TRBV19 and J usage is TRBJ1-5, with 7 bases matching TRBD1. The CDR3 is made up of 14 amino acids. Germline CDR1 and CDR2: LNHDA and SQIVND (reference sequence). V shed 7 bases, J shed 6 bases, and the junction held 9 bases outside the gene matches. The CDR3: CASTLQGIPQPQHF. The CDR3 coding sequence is TGTGCCAGTACTTTACAGGGGATCCCTCAGCCCCAGCATTTT. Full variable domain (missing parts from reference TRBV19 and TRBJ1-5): DGGITQSPKYLFRKEGQNVTLSCEQNLNHDAMYWYRQDPGQGLRLIYYSQIVNDFQKGDIAEGYSVSREKKESFPLTVTSAQKNPTAFYLCASTLQGIPQPQHFGDGTRLSIL.

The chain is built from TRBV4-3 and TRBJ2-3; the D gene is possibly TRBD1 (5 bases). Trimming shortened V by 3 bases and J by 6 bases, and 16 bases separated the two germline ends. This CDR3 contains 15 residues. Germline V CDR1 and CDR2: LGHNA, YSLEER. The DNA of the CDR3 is TGCGCCAGCAGCCACAACAGGTCTCCCGCGGATACGCAGTATTTT. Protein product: CASSHNRSPADTQYF.

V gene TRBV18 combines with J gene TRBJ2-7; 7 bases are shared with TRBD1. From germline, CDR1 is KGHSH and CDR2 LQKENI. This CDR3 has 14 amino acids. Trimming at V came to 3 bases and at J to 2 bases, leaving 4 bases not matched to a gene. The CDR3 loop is CASSPETGTYEQYF. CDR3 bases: TGTGCCAGCTCACCGGAGACAGGGACCTACGAGCAGTACTTC. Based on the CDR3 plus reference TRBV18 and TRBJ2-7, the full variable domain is NAGVMQNPRHLVRRRGQEARLRCSPMKGHSHVYWYRQLPEEGLKFMVYLQKENIIDESGMPKERFSAEFPKEGPSILRIQQVVRGDSAAYFCASSPETGTYEQYFGPGTRLTVT.

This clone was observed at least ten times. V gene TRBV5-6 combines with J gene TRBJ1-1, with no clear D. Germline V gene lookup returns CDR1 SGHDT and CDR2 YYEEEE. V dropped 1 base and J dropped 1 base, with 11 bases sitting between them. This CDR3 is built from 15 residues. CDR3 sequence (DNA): TGTGCCAGCAGCTTGTATAAGGGAAGGAACACTGAAGCTTTCTTT. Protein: CASSLYKGRNTEAFF.

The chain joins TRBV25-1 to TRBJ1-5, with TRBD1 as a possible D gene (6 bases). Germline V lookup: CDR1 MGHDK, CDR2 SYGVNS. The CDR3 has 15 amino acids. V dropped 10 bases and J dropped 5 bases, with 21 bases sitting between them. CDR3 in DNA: TGTGCCACCAAAGATTCTACAGGGATCGATCAGCCCCAGCATTTT. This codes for CATKDSTGIDQPQHF.

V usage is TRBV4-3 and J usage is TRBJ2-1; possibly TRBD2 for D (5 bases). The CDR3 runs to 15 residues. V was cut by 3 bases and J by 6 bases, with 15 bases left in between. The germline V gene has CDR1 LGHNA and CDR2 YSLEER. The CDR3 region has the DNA TGCGCCAGCAGCCACCTAAGCGGACCCGGCAATGAGCAGTTCTTC. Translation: CASSHLSGPGNEQFF.

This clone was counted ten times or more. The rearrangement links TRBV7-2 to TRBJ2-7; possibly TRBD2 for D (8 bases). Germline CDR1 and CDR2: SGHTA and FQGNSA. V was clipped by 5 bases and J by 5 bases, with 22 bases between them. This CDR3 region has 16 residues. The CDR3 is CASSRAGAGGPDEQYF. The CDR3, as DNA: TGTGCCAGCAGCAGAGCGGGGGCAGGGGGACCCGACGAGCAGTACTTC.

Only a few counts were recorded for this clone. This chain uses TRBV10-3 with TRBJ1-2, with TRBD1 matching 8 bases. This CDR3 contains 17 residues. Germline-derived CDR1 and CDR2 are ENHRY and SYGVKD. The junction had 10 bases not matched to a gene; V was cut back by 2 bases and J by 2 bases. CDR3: CAISEDYWDRRNYGYTF. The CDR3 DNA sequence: TGTGCCATCAGTGAGGACTACTGGGACAGGAGAAACTATGGCTACACCTTC.

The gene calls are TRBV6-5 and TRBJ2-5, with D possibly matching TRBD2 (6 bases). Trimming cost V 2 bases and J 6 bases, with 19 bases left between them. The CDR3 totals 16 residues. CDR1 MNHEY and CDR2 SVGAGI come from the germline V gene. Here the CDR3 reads CASSYGTVGGMKTQYF. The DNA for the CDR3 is TGTGCCAGCAGTTACGGAACTGTGGGGGGTATGAAGACCCAGTACTTC.

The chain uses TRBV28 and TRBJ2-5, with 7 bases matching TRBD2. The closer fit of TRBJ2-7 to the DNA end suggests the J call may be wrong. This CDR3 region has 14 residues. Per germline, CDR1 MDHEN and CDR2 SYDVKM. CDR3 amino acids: CASSLSASGYEQYF. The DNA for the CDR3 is TGTGCCAGCAGTTTATCTGCTAGCGGCTACGAGCAGTACTTC.

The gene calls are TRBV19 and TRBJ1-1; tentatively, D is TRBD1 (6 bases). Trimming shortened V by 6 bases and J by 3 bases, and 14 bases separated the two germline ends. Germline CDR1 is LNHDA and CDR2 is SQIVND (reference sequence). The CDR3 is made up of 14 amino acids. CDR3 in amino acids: CASSRTARDTEAFF. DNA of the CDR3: TGTGCCAGTAGCCGGACAGCGAGGGACACTGAAGCTTTCTTT.

This CDR3 is CASSPGVSLAKNIQYF. The CDR3 DNA follows: TGTGCCAGCAGCCCTGGGGTTTCATTAGCCAAAAACATTCAGTACTTC. The chain links TRBV7-6 to TRBJ2-4; D call uncertain. The ends were cut back, 5 bases at V and 0 bases at J, with 14 bases in the middle. The CDR3 covers 16 residues. Germline V lookup: CDR1 SGHVS, CDR2 FNYEAQ.

The CDR3 bases are TGTGCCAGTAGACAGGGGCCAGAGACCCAGTACTTC. Protein sequence: CASRQGPETQYF. This chain uses TRBV2 with TRBJ2-5, with 8 bases aligning to TRBD1. The CDR3 consists of 12 residues. Germline V gene data show CDR1 as SNHLY and CDR2 as FYNNEI. V shed 9 bases, J shed 4 bases, and the junction held 4 bases outside the gene matches.

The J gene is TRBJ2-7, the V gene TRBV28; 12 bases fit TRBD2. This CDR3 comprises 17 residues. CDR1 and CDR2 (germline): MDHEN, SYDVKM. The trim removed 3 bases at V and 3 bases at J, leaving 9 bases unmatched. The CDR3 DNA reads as TGTGCCAGCAGTTTTAACCCCCGGACTAGCGGGAACTACGAGCAGTACTTC. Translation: CASSFNPRTSGNYEQYF.

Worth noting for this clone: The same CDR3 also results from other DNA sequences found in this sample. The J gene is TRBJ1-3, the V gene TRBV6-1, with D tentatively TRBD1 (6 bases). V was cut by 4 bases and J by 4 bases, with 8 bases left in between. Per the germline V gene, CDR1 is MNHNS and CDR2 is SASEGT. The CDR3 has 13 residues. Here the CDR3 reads CASSGTAGNTIYF. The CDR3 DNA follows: TGTGCCAGCAGTGGGACAGCCGGAAACACCATATATTTT.

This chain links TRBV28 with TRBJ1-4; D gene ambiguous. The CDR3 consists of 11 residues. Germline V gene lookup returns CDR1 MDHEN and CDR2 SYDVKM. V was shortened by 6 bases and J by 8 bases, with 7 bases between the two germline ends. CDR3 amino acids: CASSVREKLFF. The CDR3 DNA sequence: TGTGCCAGCAGCGTCAGGGAAAAACTGTTTTTT.

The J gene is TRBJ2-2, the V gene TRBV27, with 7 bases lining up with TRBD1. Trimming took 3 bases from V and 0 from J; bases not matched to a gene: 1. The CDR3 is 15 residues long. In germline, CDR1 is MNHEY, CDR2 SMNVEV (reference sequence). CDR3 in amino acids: CASSFDRANTGELFF. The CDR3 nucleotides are TGTGCCAGCAGTTTCGACAGGGCGAACACCGGGGAGCTGTTTTTT.

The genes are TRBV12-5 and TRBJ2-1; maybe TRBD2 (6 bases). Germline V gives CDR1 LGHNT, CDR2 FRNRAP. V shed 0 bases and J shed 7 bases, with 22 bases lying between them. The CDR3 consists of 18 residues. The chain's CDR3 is CASGLVVEGGMRGNEQFF. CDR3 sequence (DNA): TGTGCTAGTGGTTTGGTAGTGGAGGGAGGAATGAGAGGGAATGAGCAGTTCTTC.

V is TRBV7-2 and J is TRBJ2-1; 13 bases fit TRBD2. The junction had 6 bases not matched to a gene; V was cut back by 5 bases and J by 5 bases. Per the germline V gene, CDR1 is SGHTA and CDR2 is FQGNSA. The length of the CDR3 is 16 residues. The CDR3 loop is CASSGQGLAGHNEQFF. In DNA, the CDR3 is TGTGCCAGCAGCGGGCAGGGACTAGCGGGACACAATGAGCAGTTCTTC.

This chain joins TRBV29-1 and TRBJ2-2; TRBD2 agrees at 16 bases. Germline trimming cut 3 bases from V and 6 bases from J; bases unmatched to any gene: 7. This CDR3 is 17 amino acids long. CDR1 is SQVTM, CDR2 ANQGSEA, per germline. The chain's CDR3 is CSVEGLAGGPRAGELFF. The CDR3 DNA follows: TGCAGCGTTGAGGGACTAGCGGGAGGGCCGAGAGCCGGGGAGCTGTTTTTT.

Here the CDR3 reads CASSFTGAYNEQFF. The CDR3 DNA follows: TGTGCCAGCAGCTTTACGGGGGCCTACAATGAGCAGTTCTTC. V is TRBV5-6 and J is TRBJ2-1; weak D call: TRBD2 (6 bases). This CDR3 is 14 amino acids long. Trimming took off 2 bases at V and 2 bases at J, with 8 bases between the two ends. Germline values: CDR1 SGHDT, CDR2 YYEEEE.

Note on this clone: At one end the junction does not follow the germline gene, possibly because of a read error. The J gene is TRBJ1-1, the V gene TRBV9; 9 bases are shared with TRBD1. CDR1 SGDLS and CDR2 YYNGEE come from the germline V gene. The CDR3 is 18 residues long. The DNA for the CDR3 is TGTGCCAGCAGCGGGGACAGGGAGGCCCTGACCGGGAACACGGAAGCTTTCTTT. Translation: CASSGDREALTGNTEAFF.

The CDR3: CASSTGTSGPETQYF. CDR3 DNA sequence: TGCGCCAGCAGCACCGGGACTAGCGGCCCGGAGACCCAGTACTTC. The chain recombines TRBV5-1 with TRBJ2-5; TRBD2 matches at 11 bases. This CDR3 has 15 amino acids. Germline V gene sequence: CDR1 SGHRS, CDR2 YFSETQ. The V gene end was trimmed by 4 bases and the J gene end by 5 bases; junction bases not matched to a gene: 7.